This T cell receptor beta chain was sequenced for a study of blood T cell repertoires in COVID-19. Study-level background: Acute-phase and convalescent COVID-19 samples originated in the United States, Italy and Spain.

Recruited during active infection, patients (from Seattle) were subsequently followed longitudinally. The germline V gene has CDR1 SGHNT and CDR2 YYREEE (reference sequence). Trimming removed 4 bases at V and 4 bases at J, with 21 bases between. The CDR3 loop spans 16 amino acids. In the authors' methods: Quantification of nucleated cells was approximated via reference gene primer amplification. Sequencing was performed with immunoSEQ multiplex PCR; in TCRdb, only in-frame clones are kept and a portion is missing. That table gives V, J and clone size, and the DNA gave D and trimming. This repertoire shows under 55,000 clones, about 89% found once; its top ten account for about 2%. The sample holds one count of this clone.

This clonotype originated in a woman older than 75 with COVID-19, enrolled during active disease. The sample was peripheral blood. V usage is TRBV5-4 and J usage is TRBJ2-7, with D perhaps TRBD2 (6 bases). CDR3: CASSLAGLIKGYEQYF. For the CDR3, the DNA is TGTGCCAGCAGCCTGGCGGGACTCATAAAGGGGTACGAGCAGTACTTC.